This T cell receptor beta chain is drawn from a study of CD8 T cells in ankylosing spondylitis. This clonotype was seen a few times. As yet, its antigen is unknown. In making TCR beta libraries, quantitative 5'-RACE with molecular barcodes was used. TCRdb fed the 5' RACE reads into MiXCR, producing one record per CDR3 protein. The data contain around 480,000 distinct CDR3 sequences, under 20% of them singletons. CDR1 and CDR2 (germline): DFQATT, SNEGSKA (reference sequence). The CDR3 contains 13 residues. Whole-study findings and limits: Seemingly distinctive of ankylosing spondylitis blood was a TCR beta motif formed by eight highly homologous variants. Clones that were linked to disease were CD8+ and were relatively rare in peripheral blood.

The chain couples TRBV20-1 to TRBJ1-2; D is ambiguous. The sequence was collected from a male donor with ankylosing spondylitis. The sequencing input was blood, either unsorted or a sorted T cell fraction (not recorded which). The CDR3 region is CSAAVGQNYGYTF. DNA of the CDR3: TGCAGCGCCGCCGTAGGGCAGAACTATGGCTACACCTTC.